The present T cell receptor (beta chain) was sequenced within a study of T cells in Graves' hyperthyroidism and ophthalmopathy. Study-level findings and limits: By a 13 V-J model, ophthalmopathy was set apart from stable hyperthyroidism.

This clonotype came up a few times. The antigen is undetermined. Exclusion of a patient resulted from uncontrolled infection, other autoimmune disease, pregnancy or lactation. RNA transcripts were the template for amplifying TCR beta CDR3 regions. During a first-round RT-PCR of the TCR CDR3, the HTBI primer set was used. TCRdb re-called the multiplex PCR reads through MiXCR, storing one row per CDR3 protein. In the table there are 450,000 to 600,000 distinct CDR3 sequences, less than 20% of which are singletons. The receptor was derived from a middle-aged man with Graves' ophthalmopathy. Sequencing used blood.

The CDR3 DNA reads as TGTGCCAGCAGCTTAAGGGGGGGGGGAACACTGAACACTGAAGCTTTCTTT. Translation: CASSLRGGGTLNTEAFF. The rearrangement links TRBV7-8 to TRBJ1-1, with D possibly matching TRBD1 (6 bases). Trimming took off 2 bases at V and 0 bases at J, with 16 bases between the two ends. Per the germline V gene, CDR1 is SGHVS and CDR2 is FQNEAQ. This CDR3 is built from 17 residues.